The 7 T cell receptor beta chains in this list originate from one sample, sequenced in a study of shared clonotypes between healthy human individuals (dated by TCRdb to about 2020). CD8 naive samples were obtained by positive selection for CCR7 among CD45RO-negative cells, yielding a CD45RA+CCR7+ population from which TemRA cells were excluded. The library was generated by the immunoSEQ multiplex PCR assay. As stored in TCRdb, this immuneACCESS dataset retains in-frame rearrangements with V and J assigned. A fraction of the clones does not appear; measured against another copy, unresolved V genes explain less than half of the discrepancy, and the remainder lacks a known reason. The sample records 2 million to 2.5 million clones, 85% to 95% of which are singletons. The ten largest clones add up to under 2% of the sample. Sequencing used naive CD8+ T cells from PBMCs. Sample cell subset or site, as interpreted from the label and publication: CD45RA+CCR7+. The receptor set was obtained from a man younger than 35 in good health. Some clones in this sample may be carry-over from other donors' samples.

This chain links TRBV4-3 with TRBJ2-3; D is perhaps TRBD1 (5 bases). Trimming removed 4 bases at V and 0 bases at J, with 11 bases between. This CDR3 region has 15 residues. The germline V gene has CDR1 LGHNA and CDR2 YSLEER. CDR3 coding DNA: TGCGCCAGCAGCCCTCATACAGGCAGCACAGATACGCAGTATTTT. It encodes CASSPHTGSTDTQYF.

This clone was detected only once. This chain connects TRBV15 to TRBJ2-1; 8 bases fit TRBD1. From germline, CDR1 is LNHNV and CDR2 YYDKDF (reference sequence). With V trimmed by 2 bases and J by 8 bases, 8 bases remained unmatched. The CDR3 sequence is 15 residues long. The CDR3 DNA sequence: TGTGCCACCAGCAGAAGACAGGGGCGGTATTATGAGCAGTTCTTC. Protein product: CATSRRQGRYYEQFF.

The chain employs TRBV4-3 and TRBJ1-2; the D gene is possibly TRBD1 (5 bases). CDR1 and CDR2 from the germline V gene are LGHNA and YSLEER. The CDR3 has 15 residues. V was pared by 1 base and J by 0 bases, with 9 bases between. CDR3 amino acids: CASSQGQGANYGYTF. The CDR3, as DNA: TGCGCCAGCAGCCAAGGTCAGGGAGCTAACTATGGCTACACCTTC.

This clone turned up a few times. This CDR3 is also generated by other DNA sequences in the sample. The gene calls are TRBV7-9 and TRBJ2-7; no clear D. Trimming removed 5 bases at V and 5 bases at J, with 7 bases between. CDR1 SEHNR and CDR2 FQNEAQ come from the germline V gene (reference sequence). The CDR3 has 11 residues. As DNA, the CDR3 is TGTGCCAGCAGCCCCGGCCACGAGCAGTACTTC. Translating it yields CASSPGHEQYF.

The rearrangement links TRBV28 to TRBJ2-3; 7 bases align to TRBD2. Germline V gene lookup returns CDR1 MDHEN and CDR2 SYDVKM. Trimming cost V 4 bases and J 6 bases; bases outside gene matches: 19. CDR3 size: 18 residues. DNA of the CDR3: TGTGCCAGCAGTTCGAAGCATGGGACTACCCTTTTAGAGGATACGCAGTATTTT. Amino acid sequence: CASSSKHGTTLLEDTQYF.

The chain couples TRBV7-9 to TRBJ1-6, with D tentatively TRBD1 (6 bases). This CDR3 spans 16 amino acids. V was trimmed by 1 base and J by 6 bases, leaving 13 bases between them. The germline CDR1 and CDR2 sequences are SEHNR and FQNEAQ (reference sequence). Written as DNA, the CDR3 is TGTGCCAGCAGCTTAGAACCCGCAGGGGTTAATTCACCCCTCCACTTT. It specifies CASSLEPAGVNSPLHF.

A word on this clone: Other DNA sequences in this specimen translate into the identical CDR3. V and J are TRBV5-6 and TRBJ2-7, with D unclear. Looked up from germline, CDR1 is SGHDT and CDR2 is YYEEEE. V was trimmed by 0 bases and J by 1 base, leaving 5 bases between them. CDR3 length: 13 amino acids. The CDR3 region is CASSLDGSYEQYF. CDR3 bases: TGTGCCAGCAGCTTGGACGGTTCCTACGAGCAGTACTTC.